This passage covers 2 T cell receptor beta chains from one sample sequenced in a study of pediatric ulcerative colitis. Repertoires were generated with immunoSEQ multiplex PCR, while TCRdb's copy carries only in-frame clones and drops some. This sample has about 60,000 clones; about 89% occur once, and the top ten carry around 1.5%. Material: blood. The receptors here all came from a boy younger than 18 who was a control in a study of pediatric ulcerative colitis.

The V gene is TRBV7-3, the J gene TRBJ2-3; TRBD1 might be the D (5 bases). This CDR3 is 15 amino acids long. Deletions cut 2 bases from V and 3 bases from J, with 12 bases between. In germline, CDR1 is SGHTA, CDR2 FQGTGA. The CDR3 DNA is TGTGCCAGCAGCTTATTGCCCAGGGTGACAGATACGCAGTATTTT. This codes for CASSLLPRVTDTQYF.

DNA of the CDR3: TGCGCCAGCAGCCCAGAGGACGATTCTAACTATGGCTACACCTTC. It is translated as CASSPEDDSNYGYTF. This chain joins TRBV4-3 and TRBJ1-2; D not resolved. Per germline, CDR1 LGHNA and CDR2 YSLEER. The V end lost 4 bases, the J end lost 0 bases, and 12 bases lay between the germline ends. The CDR3 contains 15 residues.